The rows below give T cell receptor beta chains drawn from one sample of a study of cytomegalovirus exposure and HLA in healthy donors. Some clones are missing from TCRdb's copy, which holds only in-frame ones; the method was immunoSEQ multiplex PCR. Of 150,000 or so clones listed, about 80% were seen once; the top ten hold less than 1.5%. Sequenced: PBMCs. Receptor source: a man between 25 and 39 years old in good health and CMV-seropositive. Each CDR3 is given with its conserved first and last residue. D genes are given only for firm matches. Size is stated for part of the rows, as once, few or many counts, or as a class when the clone is expanded.

J,D,size,V,DNA,CDR3
TRBJ2-6,TRBD1,NA,TRBV28,TGTGCCCACGGACAGGGCGGAACTGGGGCCAACGTCCTGACTTTC,CAHGQGGTGANVLTF
TRBJ2-1,NA,NA,TRBV4-1,TGCGCCAGCAGCCAAGAGGCCATTAGCGATGAGCAGTTCTTC,CASSQEAISDEQFF
TRBJ1-5,NA,NA,TRBV28,TGTGCCAGCAGTTTGGCGGGGGCCCGCAATCAGCCCCAGCATTTT,CASSLAGARNQPQHF
TRBJ2-5,NA,NA,TRBV11-2,TGTGCCAGCAGCAGCTACCCCAGGGACACTTTAGAGACCCAGTACTTC,CASSSYPRDTLETQYF
TRBJ2-1,NA,NA,TRBV27,TGTGCCAGCAGAAAACCGAGCTCCTACAATGAGCAGTTCTTC,CASRKPSSYNEQFF
TRBJ2-1,NA,NA,TRBV14,TGTGCCAGCAGCCAGGGCGGGCAATACAACAATGAGCAGTTCTTC,CASSQGGQYNNEQFF
TRBJ1-2,NA,NA,TRBV28,TGTGCCAGCACCCACGGGGGGGCCGGCTATGGCTACACCTTC,CASTHGGAGYGYTF
TRBJ2-2,TRBD2,NA,TRBV4-2,TGTGCCAGCAGCCAAGACAGGAGAACCGCTAGCGGGGGTGCCGGGGAGCTGTTTTTT,CASSQDRRTASGGAGELFF
TRBJ2-1,NA,few,TRBV19,TGTGCCAGTACGACCCTAGGGGGTAGGGAGCAGTTCTTC,CASTTLGGREQFF
TRBJ2-3,NA,NA,TRBV6-6,TGTGCCAGCAGTTACCGGTCAGATACGCAGTATTTT,CASSYRSDTQYF
TRBJ1-1,NA,NA,TRBV7-9,TGTGCCCTGGGCAGGGGCACTGAAGCTTTCTTT,CALGRGTEAFF
TRBJ1-1,TRBD1,NA,TRBV28,TGTGCCAGCAGTTTGGGGTTACAGGGGACTGAAGCTTTCTTT,CASSLGLQGTEAFF
TRBJ1-1,NA,few,TRBV2,TGTGCCAGCAGGATTCGGGGAGGGTTAACTGAAGCTTTCTTT,CASRIRGGLTEAFF
TRBJ2-7,NA,NA,TRBV5-4,TGTGCCAGCAGCACCTCTAGTGGGGGGGGGCCAGGCGAGCAGTACTTC,CASSTSSGGGPGEQYF
TRBJ2-7,TRBD1,NA,TRBV9,TGTGCCAGCAGCGGGGGAACAGGGGTCAACGAGCAGTACTTC,CASSGGTGVNEQYF
TRBJ1-2,NA,NA,TRBV14,TGTGCCAGCAGCCAAGCAGGGCTTCCTAACTATGGCTACACCTTC,CASSQAGLPNYGYTF
TRBJ1-4,NA,NA,TRBV18,TGTGCCAGCTCCCCAAACGCAGGGGTATCTAATGAAAAACTGTTTTTT,CASSPNAGVSNEKLFF
TRBJ1-1,NA,few,TRBV6-5,TGTGCCAGCAGTTCGCCTATGAACACTGAAGCTTTCTTT,CASSSPMNTEAFF
TRBJ2-7,TRBD2,NA,TRBV5-1,TGCGCCAGCAGCCGAGAACCAGCGGGAGCGGTTTACGAGCAGTACTTC,CASSREPAGAVYEQYF
TRBJ2-5,TRBD1,NA,TRBV6-1,TGTGCCAGCACCCGGACAGGGAACGGCCAAGAGACCCAGTACTTC,CASTRTGNGQETQYF
TRBJ2-1,NA,NA,TRBV19,TGTGCCAGTAGTATTCAGGAGGGAAGGTTTTCCTACAATGAGCAGTTCTTC,CASSIQEGRFSYNEQFF
TRBJ1-2,TRBD1,once,TRBV5-4,TGTGCCAGCAGCCCGACCTTGGACAGGGTGAATGGTGGCTACACCTTC,CASSPTLDRVNGGYTF
TRBJ1-1,TRBD1,NA,TRBV6-1,TGTGCCAGCAGGGACCGGGACAGGCCGACTGAAGCTTTCTTT,CASRDRDRPTEAFF
TRBJ1-6,NA,NA,TRBV28,TGTGCCAGCAGTTATGATCTCGGTATAATTCACCTCATATTT,CASSYDLGIIHLIF
TRBJ1-5,TRBD1,few,TRBV6-6,TGTGCCAGCAGTCTACAGGGGGTGGCGGATCAGCCCCAGCATTTT,CASSLQGVADQPQHF
TRBJ1-1,NA,NA,TRBV29-1,TGCAGCGGGGGACAGAACACTGAAGCTTTCTTT,CSGGQNTEAFF
TRBJ2-1,NA,NA,TRBV9,TGTGCCAGCAGCTCGCCCCAAGCAGGGACTTATGATGAGCAGTTCTTC,CASSSPQAGTYDEQFF
TRBJ2-3,NA,NA,TRBV10-3,TGTGCCATCAGTGAAACAGGGTCTGATACGCAGTATTTT,CAISETGSDTQYF
TRBJ2-7,TRBD1,NA,TRBV18,TGTGCCAGCTCCAAGGGACAGGGAATTAGGAACGAGCAGTACTTC,CASSKGQGIRNEQYF
TRBJ2-7,TRBD1,NA,TRBV10-3,TGTGCCATCAGTGAGTCGGAAGGGACAGTTGTCTACGAGCAGTACTTC,CAISESEGTVVYEQYF
TRBJ2-3,TRBD2,NA,TRBV28,TGTGCCAGCAGTTTAGACCTAGCGGGCTACACAGATACGCAGTATTTT,CASSLDLAGYTDTQYF
TRBJ2-7,TRBD1,NA,TRBV6-1,TGTGCCAGCAAACCCGACAGGGGATCCTACGAGCAGTACTTC,CASKPDRGSYEQYF
TRBJ2-2,TRBD1,NA,TRBV18,TGTGCCAGCTCGGTTCGACAGGGGGCGAACACCGGGGAGCTGTTTTTT,CASSVRQGANTGELFF
TRBJ1-1,NA,NA,TRBV19,TGTGCCAGTAGTATAGAGGGGGCAGGCCGAGCTTTCTTT,CASSIEGAGRAFF
TRBJ1-1,NA,once,TRBV28,TGTGCCAGCAGTTTGCTTCAGACAGGAATGAACACTGAAGCTTTCTTT,CASSLLQTGMNTEAFF
TRBJ2-3,NA,NA,TRBV7-3,TGTGCCAGCAGCTTAGGGCTAGCCCCAGATACGCAGTATTTT,CASSLGLAPDTQYF
TRBJ2-2,TRBD2,once,TRBV10-3,TGTGCCATCAGGGGAGGGCTAGCGGACACCGGGGAGCTGTTTTTT,CAIRGGLADTGELFF